A selection of T cell receptor beta chains follows, all from one sample in a study of Graves' ophthalmopathy and Graves' hyperthyroidism. TCRdb independently ran MiXCR on the multiplex PCR reads; one entry per CDR3 protein. The table lists roughly 420,000 distinct CDR3 sequences, more than 20% of them singletons. The sample was peripheral blood. These receptors were taken from a woman aged 18 to 35 with stable Graves' hyperthyroidism. CDR3s include the opening cysteine and the closing phenylalanine or tryptophan. Each record gives: J gene, D gene, clone size, V gene, CDR3 protein, CDR3 DNA. A D gene is named only where the DNA matches it firmly. Clone size is not always given. Where it is, it says once, few, many or a class for expanded clones.

TRBJ2-7,.,.,TRBV12-3/TRBV12-4,CASRVSSAYSYEQYF,TGTGCCAGCAGAGTATCTAGCGCTTACTCCTACGAGCAGTACTTC
TRBJ2-5,TRBD1,.,TRBV19,CASGQDVEETQYF,TGTGCCAGCGGACAGGATGTTGAGGAGACCCAGTACTTC
TRBJ1-1,TRBD1,few,TRBV11-3,CASSSGGAAGTEAFF,TGTGCCAGCAGCTCAGGGGGCGCGGCGGGAACTGAAGCTTTCTTT
TRBJ1-1,.,many,TRBV7-9,CASSFLDRSNEAFF,TGTGCCAGCAGCTTCCTCGACAGGTCAAACGAAGCTTTCTTT
TRBJ2-7,.,many,TRBV5-6,CASSLLGTRDLGYEQYF,TGTGCCAGCAGCCTACTAGGGACGCGGGACTTGGGGTACGAGCAGTACTTC
TRBJ2-5,.,.,TRBV20-1,CSARPPNTNWGETQYF,TGCAGTGCTAGACCCCCTAACACCAATTGGGGTGAGACCCAGTACTTC
TRBJ2-5,.,many,TRBV7-9,CASSSLLTEETQYF,TGTGCCAGCAGCTCGCTTTTGACAGAAGAGACCCAGTACTTC
TRBJ2-5,TRBD2,once,TRBV10-3,CALSHSKREETQYF,TGTGCCCTCAGTCATAGTAAGCGGGAGGAGACCCAGTACTTC
TRBJ1-1,.,many,TRBV25-1,CASSGQTGRTEAFF,TGTGCCAGCAGTGGCCAGACAGGTCGAACTGAAGCTTTCTTT
TRBJ1-1,TRBD1,many,TRBV10-3,CAISEGQVNTEAFF,TGTGCCATCAGTGAGGGACAGGTGAACACTGAAGCTTTCTTT
TRBJ2-7,TRBD1,many,TRBV10-3,CAISGTGGAYEQYF,TGTGCCATCAGTGGGACAGGGGGGGCCTACGAGCAGTACTTC
TRBJ2-2,TRBD1,many,TRBV4-1,CASSQFPGQGITGELFF,TGCGCCAGCAGCCAATTCCCGGGACAGGGGATCACCGGGGAGCTGTTTTTT
TRBJ2-5,TRBD1,many,TRBV28,CASSHGGTGYETQYF,TGTGCCAGCAGTCACGGGGGGACAGGGTACGAGACCCAGTACTTC
TRBJ1-2,.,few,TRBV7-9,CASSPGNDAYGYTF,TGTGCCAGCAGCCCGGGAAACGACGCCTATGGCTACACCTTC
TRBJ2-6,TRBD1,.,TRBV28,CASSAGQGPISGANVLTF,TGTGCCAGCAGTGCCGGACAGGGGCCTATCTCTGGGGCCAACGTCCTGACTTTC
TRBJ2-5,.,few,TRBV12-3/TRBV12-4,CASSFLRETQYF,TGTGCCAGCAGTTTCTTACGCGAGACCCAGTACTTC
TRBJ2-2,.,.,TRBV28,CACREAAGELFF,TGTGCTTGCCGGGAAGCCGCCGGGGAGCTGTTTTTT
TRBJ1-1,.,many,TRBV12-3/TRBV12-4,CASSFGVGGTEAFF,TGTGCCAGCAGTTTCGGGGTGGGGGGCACTGAAGCTTTCTTT
TRBJ1-1,.,many,TRBV10-3,CAISGLGGRMNTEAFF,TGTGCCATCAGTGGTTTAGGGGGGCGCATGAACACTGAAGCTTTCTTT
TRBJ2-7,.,.,TRBV9,CASSDYPTTGSYEQYF,TGTGCCAGCAGCGATTACCCCACGACAGGTTCCTACGAGCAGTACTTC
TRBJ2-7,TRBD2,many,TRBV6-1,CASSAGGYEQYF,TGTGCCAGCAGTGCGGGAGGGTACGAGCAGTACTTC
TRBJ1-2,TRBD1,many,TRBV7-2,CASSPRTGEDYGYTF,TGTGCCAGCAGCCCGCGAACAGGGGAAGACTATGGCTACACCTTC
TRBJ1-2,TRBD1,many,TRBV30,CAWSAGTANYGYTF,TGTGCCTGGAGTGCAGGGACAGCCAACTATGGCTACACCTTC